This entry is about one TCR beta chain. TCR beta sequencing covered blood CD8+ and CD4+ T cells. V shed 2 bases and J 0 bases; nucleotides not matched to a gene: 12. Germline V gives CDR1 MNHEY, CDR2 SVGEGT. This CDR3 region has 21 residues. The data belong to a study of CD8 T cells in Susac syndrome. Roughly 0.45 to 1 ug RNA was reverse transcribed with random hexamers. An immunoSEQ multiplex PCR generated amplified TCR beta CDR3 products spanning 54 Vbeta and 13 Jbeta. A single record per CDR3 protein comes from TCRdb applying MiXCR to the immunoSEQ multiplex PCR reads. Of approximately 70,000 distinct CDR3 sequences in the sample, 90% to 95% were seen once.

This TCR was recovered from a human donor with multiple sclerosis. The specimen sequenced was CD8+ T cells from PBMCs. The V and J genes are TRBV6-2 or TRBV6-3 and TRBJ2-1; 14 nucleotides align to TRBD2. CDR3 loop: CASSYPLLTSGRDSSYNEQFF. DNA for the CDR3: TGTGCCAGCAGTTACCCCCTCCTGACTAGCGGGAGGGATAGCTCCTACAATGAGCAGTTCTTC.